The rows below give T cell receptor beta chains drawn from one sample of a study of breast tumors, draining lymph nodes, adjacent tissues. TCRdb reprocessed the multiplex PCR reads via MiXCR and lists one record per CDR3 protein. Of over 150,000 distinct CDR3 sequences listed, approximately 33% are singletons. The sequenced sample consisted of axillary lymph node tissue. These receptors all stem from a female donor with breast cancer. Some clones in this sample may be carry-over from other donors' samples. Both conserved end residues are part of each CDR3. A D gene is named only where the DNA matches it firmly. Some rows mark clone size as missing; the rest say once, few, many or name a class of expanded clone.

TRBJ1-2 NA TRBV18 many TGTGCCAGCTCATCACGACAGAATCCATATGAGGGCTACACCTTC CASSSRQNPYEGYTF
TRBJ2-5 TRBD2 TRBV15 many TGTGCCACCAGCAGGATTACAGCGGGGGGATGGGGAGAGACCCAGTACTTC CATSRITAGGWGETQYF
TRBJ2-7 TRBD2 TRBV10-3 many TGTGCCATCAGTGATCGGGCGGGAGAGGAACGTCAGTACTTC CAISDRAGEERQYF
TRBJ2-7 NA TRBV4-2 many TGTGCCAGCAGCCAAGAACCAGCGGATACCTACGAGCAGTACTTC CASSQEPADTYEQYF
TRBJ2-7 TRBD1 TRBV6-1 many TGTGCCAGCAGCCCAAAGGGGACAGGGGCTTTCGAGCAGTACTTC CASSPKGTGAFEQYF
TRBJ1-2 NA TRBV3-1 few TGTGCCAGCAGCCAAGACAAGGGTAGGAACTATGGCTACACCTTC CASSQDKGRNYGYTF
TRBJ2-3 TRBD2 TRBV6-4 many TGTGCCAGCAGTGACCCAGGGACTAGCGGGACTAGCACAGATACGCAGTATTTT CASSDPGTSGTSTDTQYF
TRBJ1-3 TRBD1 TRBV5-5 NA TGTGCCAGCAGCAACTCGCCCGGGACAGTGGACACCATGTATTTT CASSNSPGTVDTMYF
TRBJ1-1 NA TRBV6-6 few TGTGCCAGCAGTCGACAGGCTGATGAAGCTTTCTTT CASSRQADEAFF
TRBJ2-2 NA TRBV20-1 many TGCAGTGCTAGAAGCCTAGGGGCCGGGGAGCTGTTTTTT CSARSLGAGELFF
TRBJ2-6 NA TRBV20-1 NA TGCAGCGCTGGAACCCCCGGCAGGGCTGGGGCCAACGTCCTGACTTTC CSAGTPGRAGANVLTF
TRBJ2-1 NA TRBV2 NA TGTGCCAGCAGTGAAAGAGAGACCTACAATGAGCAGTTCTTC CASSERETYNEQFF